The clone carrying this T cell receptor (beta chain) was recorded a few times. Its antigen is unknown. The CDR3 extends over 13 amino acids. Germline V gives CDR1 SGHTA, CDR2 FQGNSA. V lost 1 base, J lost 10 bases, and 11 bases lay in between. Next came a second PCR, run for about 6 to 12 cycles, which used a sample-barcoded 5' primer along with a J-beta primer mix. TCRdb independently ran MiXCR on the 5' RACE reads; one entry per CDR3 protein. Found here are hundreds of thousands of distinct CDR3 sequences, roughly 60% of them singletons; the top ten hold roughly 20%. This sample is drawn from a study of blood T cells in healthy people across ages. Study results and limitations: Age advanced and TCR beta diversity per million T cells fell, roughly linearly.

Sequenced material: blood. The chain combines TRBV7-2 with TRBJ2-1, with D possibly TRBD1 on 6 matching bases. The sequence was obtained from a young man in good health. In nucleotides, the CDR3 is TGTGCCAGCAGCTTAGGGGGAAGGGGGGAGCAGTTCTTC. Translated: CASSLGGRGEQFF.